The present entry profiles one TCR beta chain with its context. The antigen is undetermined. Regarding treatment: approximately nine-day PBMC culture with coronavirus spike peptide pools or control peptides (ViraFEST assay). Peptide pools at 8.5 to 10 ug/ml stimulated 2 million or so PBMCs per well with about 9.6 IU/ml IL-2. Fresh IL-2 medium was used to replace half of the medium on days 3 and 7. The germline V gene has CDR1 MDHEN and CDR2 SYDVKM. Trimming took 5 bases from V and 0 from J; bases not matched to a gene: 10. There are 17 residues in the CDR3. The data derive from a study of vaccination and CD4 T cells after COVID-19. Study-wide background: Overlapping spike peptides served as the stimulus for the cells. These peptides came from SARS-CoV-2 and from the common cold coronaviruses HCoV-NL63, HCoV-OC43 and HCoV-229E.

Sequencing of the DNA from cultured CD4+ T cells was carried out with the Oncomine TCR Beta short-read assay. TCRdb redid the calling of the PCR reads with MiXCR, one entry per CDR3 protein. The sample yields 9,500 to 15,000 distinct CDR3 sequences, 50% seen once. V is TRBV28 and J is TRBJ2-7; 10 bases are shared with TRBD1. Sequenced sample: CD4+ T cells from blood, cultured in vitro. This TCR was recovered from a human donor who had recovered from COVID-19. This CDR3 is CASSPRPGTGDSYEQYF. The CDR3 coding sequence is TGTGCCAGCAGTCCCCGACCCGGGACAGGGGACTCCTACGAGCAGTACTTC. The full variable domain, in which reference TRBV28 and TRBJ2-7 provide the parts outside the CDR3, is DVKVTQSSRYLVKRTGEKVFLECVQDMDHENMFWYRQDPGLGLRLIYFSYDVKMKEKGDIPEGYSVSREKKERFSLILESASTNQTSMYLCASSPRPGTGDSYEQYFGPGTRLTVT.